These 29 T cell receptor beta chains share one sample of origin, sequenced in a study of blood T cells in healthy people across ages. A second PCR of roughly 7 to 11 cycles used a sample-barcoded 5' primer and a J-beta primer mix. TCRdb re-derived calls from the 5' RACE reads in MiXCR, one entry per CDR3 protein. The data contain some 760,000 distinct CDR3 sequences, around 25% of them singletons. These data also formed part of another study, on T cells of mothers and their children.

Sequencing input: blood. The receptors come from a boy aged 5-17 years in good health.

CDR3 region: CANRGQILAKNIQYF. The CDR3 coding sequence is TGTGCTAATCGGGGTCAGATCCTAGCCAAAAACATTCAGTACTTC. The chain employs TRBV12-5 and TRBJ2-4; D might be TRBD2 (5 bases). This CDR3 spans 15 amino acids. Per germline, CDR1 LGHNT and CDR2 FRNRAP. The germline V and J ends were trimmed by 10 bases and 0 bases, with 16 bases remaining between them.

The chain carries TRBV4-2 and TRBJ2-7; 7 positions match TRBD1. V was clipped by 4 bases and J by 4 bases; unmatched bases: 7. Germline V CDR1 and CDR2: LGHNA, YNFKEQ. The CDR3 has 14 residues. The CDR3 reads CASSPGTAQYEQYF. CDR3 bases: TGTGCCAGCAGCCCTGGGACAGCTCAATACGAGCAGTACTTC.

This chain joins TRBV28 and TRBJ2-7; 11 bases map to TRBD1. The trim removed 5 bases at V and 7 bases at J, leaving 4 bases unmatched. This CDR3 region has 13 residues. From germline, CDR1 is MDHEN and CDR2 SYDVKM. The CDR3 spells CASSPGDRGEQYF. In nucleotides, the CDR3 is TGTGCCAGCAGTCCGGGGGACAGGGGGGAGCAGTACTTC. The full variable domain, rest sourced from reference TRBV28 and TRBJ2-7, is DVKVTQSSRYLVKRTGEKVFLECVQDMDHENMFWYRQDPGLGLRLIYFSYDVKMKEKGDIPEGYSVSREKKERFSLILESASTNQTSMYLCASSPGDRGEQYFGPGTRLTVT.

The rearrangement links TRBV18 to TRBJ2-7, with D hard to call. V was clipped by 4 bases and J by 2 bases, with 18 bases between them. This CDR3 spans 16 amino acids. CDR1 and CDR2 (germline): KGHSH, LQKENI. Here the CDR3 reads CASSQDDSNPTYEQYF. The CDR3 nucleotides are TGTGCCAGCTCACAGGATGACTCTAACCCAACCTACGAGCAGTACTTC.

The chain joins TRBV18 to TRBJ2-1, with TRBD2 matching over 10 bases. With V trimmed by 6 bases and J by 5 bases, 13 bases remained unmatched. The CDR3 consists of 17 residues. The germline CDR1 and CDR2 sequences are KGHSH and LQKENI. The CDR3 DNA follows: TGTGCCAGCTCGCCCCGGACTAGCGGTGGGGTCGACAATGAGCAGTTCTTC. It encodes CASSPRTSGGVDNEQFF.

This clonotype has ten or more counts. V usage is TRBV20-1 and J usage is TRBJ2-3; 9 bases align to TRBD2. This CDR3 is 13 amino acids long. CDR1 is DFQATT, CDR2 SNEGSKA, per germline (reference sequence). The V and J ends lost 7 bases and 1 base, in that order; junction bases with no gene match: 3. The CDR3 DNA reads TGCAGTGTCCGGACTAGCGGCACAGATACGCAGTATTTT. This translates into CSVRTSGTDTQYF.

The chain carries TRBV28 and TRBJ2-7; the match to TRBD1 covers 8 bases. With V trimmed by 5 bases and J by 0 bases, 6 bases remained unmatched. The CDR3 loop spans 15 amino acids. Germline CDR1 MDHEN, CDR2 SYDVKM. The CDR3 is CASSGTGGSSYEQYF. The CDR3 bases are TGTGCCAGCAGTGGTACAGGGGGTTCCTCCTACGAGCAGTACTTC.

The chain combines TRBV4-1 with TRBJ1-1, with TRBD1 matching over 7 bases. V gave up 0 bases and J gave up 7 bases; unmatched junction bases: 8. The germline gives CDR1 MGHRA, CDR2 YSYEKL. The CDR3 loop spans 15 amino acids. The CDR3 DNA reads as TGCGCCAGCAGCCAAGATGACGACAGGGATGATGAAGCTTTCTTT. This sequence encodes CASSQDDDRDDEAFF.

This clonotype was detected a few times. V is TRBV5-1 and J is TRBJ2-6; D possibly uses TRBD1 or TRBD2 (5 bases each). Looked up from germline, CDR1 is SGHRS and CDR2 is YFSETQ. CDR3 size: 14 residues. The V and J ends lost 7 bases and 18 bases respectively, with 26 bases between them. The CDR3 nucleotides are TGCGCCAGCCTCCCCGGGGCTGCATTTCAGTCCCCGACTTTC. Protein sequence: CASLPGAAFQSPTF. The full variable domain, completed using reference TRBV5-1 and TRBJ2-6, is KAGVTQTPRYLIKTRGQQVTLSCSPISGHRSVSWYQQTPGQGLQFLFEYFSETQRNKGNFPGRFSGRQFSNSRSEMNVSTLELGDSALYLCASLPGAAFQSPTFGAGSRLTVL.

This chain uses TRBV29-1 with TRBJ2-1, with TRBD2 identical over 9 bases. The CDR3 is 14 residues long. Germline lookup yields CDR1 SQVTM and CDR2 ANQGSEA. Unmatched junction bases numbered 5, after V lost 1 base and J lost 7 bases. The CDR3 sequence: CSVEAAGGGNEQFF. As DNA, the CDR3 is TGCAGCGTTGAAGCGGCGGGAGGGGGTAATGAGCAGTTCTTC.

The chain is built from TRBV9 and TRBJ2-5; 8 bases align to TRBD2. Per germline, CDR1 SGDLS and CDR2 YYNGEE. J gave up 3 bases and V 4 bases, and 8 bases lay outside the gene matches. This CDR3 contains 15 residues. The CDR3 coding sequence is TGTGCCAGCAGCACCGAGCGGGAGAATGAAGAGACCCAGTACTTC. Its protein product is CASSTERENEETQYF.

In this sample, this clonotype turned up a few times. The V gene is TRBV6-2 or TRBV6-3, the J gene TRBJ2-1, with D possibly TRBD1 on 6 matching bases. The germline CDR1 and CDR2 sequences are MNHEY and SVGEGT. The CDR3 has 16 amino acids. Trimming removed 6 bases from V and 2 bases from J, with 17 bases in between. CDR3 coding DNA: TGTGCCAGCAGACTTGACAGGAGTTCAGCCTACAATGAGCAGTTCTTC. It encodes CASRLDRSSAYNEQFF.

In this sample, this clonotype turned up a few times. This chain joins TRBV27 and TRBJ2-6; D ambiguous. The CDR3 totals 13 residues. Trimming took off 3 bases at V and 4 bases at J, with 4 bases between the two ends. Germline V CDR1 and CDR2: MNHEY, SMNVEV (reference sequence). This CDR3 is CASSFDGANVLTF. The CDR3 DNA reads TGTGCCAGCAGTTTCGACGGGGCCAACGTCCTGACTTTC. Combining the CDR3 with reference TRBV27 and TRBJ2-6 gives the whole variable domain EAQVTQNPRYLITVTGKKLTVTCSQNMNHEYMSWYRQDPGLGLRQIYYSMNVEVTDKGDVPEGYKVSRKEKRNFPLILESPSPNQTSLYFCASSFDGANVLTFGAGSRLTVL.

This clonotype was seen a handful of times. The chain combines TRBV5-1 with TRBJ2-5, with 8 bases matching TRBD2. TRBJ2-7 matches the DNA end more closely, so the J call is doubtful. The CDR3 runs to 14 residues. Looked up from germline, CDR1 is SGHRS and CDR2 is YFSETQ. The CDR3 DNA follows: TGCGCCAGCAGTAGCGGGGATGCCTTCTACGAGCAGTACTTC. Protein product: CASSSGDAFYEQYF.

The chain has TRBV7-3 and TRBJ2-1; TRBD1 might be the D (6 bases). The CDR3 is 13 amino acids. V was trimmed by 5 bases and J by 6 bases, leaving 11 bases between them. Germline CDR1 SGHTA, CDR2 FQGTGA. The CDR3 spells CASSLGALNEQFF. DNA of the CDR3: TGTGCCAGCAGCCTGGGGGCGCTCAATGAGCAGTTCTTC.

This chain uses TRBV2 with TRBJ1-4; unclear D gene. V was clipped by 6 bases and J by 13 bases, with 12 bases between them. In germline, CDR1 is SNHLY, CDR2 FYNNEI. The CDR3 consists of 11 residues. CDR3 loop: CASSATSLLFF. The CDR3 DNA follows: TGTGCCAGCAGCGCTACATCGTTACTGTTTTTT.

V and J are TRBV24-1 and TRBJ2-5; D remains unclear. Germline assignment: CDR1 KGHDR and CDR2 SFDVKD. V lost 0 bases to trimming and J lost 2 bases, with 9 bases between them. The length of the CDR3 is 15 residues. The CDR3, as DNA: TGTGCCACCAGTGATTTGCATGGCAGTCAAGAGACCCAGTACTTC. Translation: CATSDLHGSQETQYF.

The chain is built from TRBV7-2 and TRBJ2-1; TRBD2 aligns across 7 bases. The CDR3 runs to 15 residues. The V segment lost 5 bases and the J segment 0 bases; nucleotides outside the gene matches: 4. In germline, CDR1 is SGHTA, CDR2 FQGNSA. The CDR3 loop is CASSLRDYSYNEQFF. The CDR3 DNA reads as TGTGCCAGCAGCCTCCGGGACTACTCCTACAATGAGCAGTTCTTC. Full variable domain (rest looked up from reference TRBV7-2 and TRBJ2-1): GAGVSQSPSNKVTEKGKDVELRCDPISGHTALYWYRQSLGQGLEFLIYFQGNSAPDKSGLPSDRFSAERTGGSVSTLTIQRTQQEDSAVYLCASSLRDYSYNEQFFGPGTRLTVL.

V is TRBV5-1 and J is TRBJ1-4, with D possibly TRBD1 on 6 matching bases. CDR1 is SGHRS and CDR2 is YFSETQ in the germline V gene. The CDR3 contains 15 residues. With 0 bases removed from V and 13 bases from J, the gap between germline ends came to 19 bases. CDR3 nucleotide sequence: TGCGCCAGCAGCTTGGCCACGCAGGGGCCCCCGATACTGTTTTTT. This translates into CASSLATQGPPILFF.

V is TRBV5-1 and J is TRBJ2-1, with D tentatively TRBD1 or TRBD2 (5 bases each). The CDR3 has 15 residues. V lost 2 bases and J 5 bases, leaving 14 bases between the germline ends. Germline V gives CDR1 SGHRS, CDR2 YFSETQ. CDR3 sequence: CASSFTRGLHNEQFF. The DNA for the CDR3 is TGCGCCAGCAGCTTTACCCGGGGCCTGCACAATGAGCAGTTCTTC.

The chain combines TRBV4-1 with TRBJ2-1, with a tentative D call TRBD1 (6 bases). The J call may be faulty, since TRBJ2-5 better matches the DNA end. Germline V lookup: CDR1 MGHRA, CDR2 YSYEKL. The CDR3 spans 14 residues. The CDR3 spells CASSLGPGVGTQYF. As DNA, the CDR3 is TGCGCCAGCAGCCTAGGGCCAGGGGTAGGGACCCAGTACTTC.

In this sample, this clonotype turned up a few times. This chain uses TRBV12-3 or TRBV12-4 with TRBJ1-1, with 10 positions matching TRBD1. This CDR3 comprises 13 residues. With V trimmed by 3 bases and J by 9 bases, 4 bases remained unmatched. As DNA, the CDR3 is TGTGCCAGCAGTTTGGGACAGGGGCTAAAAGCTTTCTTT. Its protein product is CASSLGQGLKAFF.

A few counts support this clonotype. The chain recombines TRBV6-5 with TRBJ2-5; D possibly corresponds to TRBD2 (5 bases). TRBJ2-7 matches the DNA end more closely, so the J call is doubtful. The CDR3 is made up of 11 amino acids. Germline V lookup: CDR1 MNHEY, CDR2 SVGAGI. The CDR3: CASSTAVEQYF. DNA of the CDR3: TGTGCCAGCAGTACAGCGGTCGAGCAGTACTTC.

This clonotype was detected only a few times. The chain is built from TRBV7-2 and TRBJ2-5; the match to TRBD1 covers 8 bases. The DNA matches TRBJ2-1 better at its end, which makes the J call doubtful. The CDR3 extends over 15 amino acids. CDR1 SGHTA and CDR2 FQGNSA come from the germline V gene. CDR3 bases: TGTGCCAGCAGCTTAGGGGGACAGGACTACAATGAGCAGTTCTTC. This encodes CASSLGGQDYNEQFF.

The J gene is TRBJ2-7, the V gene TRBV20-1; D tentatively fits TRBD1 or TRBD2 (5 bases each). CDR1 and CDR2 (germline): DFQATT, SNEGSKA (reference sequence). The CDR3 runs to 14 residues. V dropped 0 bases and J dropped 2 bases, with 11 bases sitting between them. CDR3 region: CSARDERGPYEQYF. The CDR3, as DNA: TGCAGTGCTAGAGATGAAAGGGGACCCTACGAGCAGTACTTC.

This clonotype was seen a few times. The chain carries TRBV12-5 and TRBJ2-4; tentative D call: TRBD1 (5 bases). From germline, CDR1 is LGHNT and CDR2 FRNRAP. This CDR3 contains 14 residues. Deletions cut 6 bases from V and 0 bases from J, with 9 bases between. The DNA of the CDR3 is TGTGCTAGTGGAATGGGGCTAGCCAAAAACATTCAGTACTTC. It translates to CASGMGLAKNIQYF.

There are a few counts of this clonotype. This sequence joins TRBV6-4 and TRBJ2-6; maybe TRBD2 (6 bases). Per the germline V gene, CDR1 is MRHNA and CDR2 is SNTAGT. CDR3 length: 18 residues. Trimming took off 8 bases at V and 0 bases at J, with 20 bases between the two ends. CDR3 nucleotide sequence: TGTGCCAGCCGTTTTGGATCGGGAGTTCGCTCTGGGGCCAACGTCCTGACTTTC. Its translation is CASRFGSGVRSGANVLTF.

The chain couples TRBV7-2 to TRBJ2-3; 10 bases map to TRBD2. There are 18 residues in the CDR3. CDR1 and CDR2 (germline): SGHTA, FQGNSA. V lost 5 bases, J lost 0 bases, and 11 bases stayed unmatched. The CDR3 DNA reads TGTGCCAGCAGCGGACTACTAGCGGGACCCTCTAGCACAGATACGCAGTATTTT. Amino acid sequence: CASSGLLAGPSSTDTQYF.

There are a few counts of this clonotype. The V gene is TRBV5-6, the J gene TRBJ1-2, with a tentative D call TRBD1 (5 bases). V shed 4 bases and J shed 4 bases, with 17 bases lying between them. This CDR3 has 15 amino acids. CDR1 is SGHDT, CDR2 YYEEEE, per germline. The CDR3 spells CASSQGGAPFYGYTF. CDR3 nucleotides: TGTGCCAGCAGCCAGGGTGGCGCTCCCTTCTATGGCTACACCTTC.